Listed here are 20 T cell receptor beta chains from one sample, sequenced in a study of regulatory T cells in long-lasting Graves disease. CDR3 regions were amplified by Arm-PCR using iRepertoire HTBI primers to build TCR beta libraries. TCRdb reprocessed the multiplex PCR reads with MiXCR, giving one entry per CDR3 protein. The sample holds under 450,000 distinct CDR3 sequences, roughly 24% seen once. The time point was: persistent/refractory GD, antithyroid drugs over 5 years with positive TRAb. Making the TCR library involved RNA that had been extracted from PBMCs. The specimen comprised peripheral blood mononuclear cells (PBMCs), sampled when the disease was refractory, from a patient treated with antithyroid drugs. The receptor set was obtained from a middle-aged woman with Graves disease.

In this sample, this clonotype turned up many times. The rearrangement joins TRBV28 to TRBJ1-6, with 9 positions matching TRBD1. V lost 5 bases and J lost 7; bases outside the gene matches: 3. Per the germline V gene, CDR1 is MDHEN and CDR2 is SYDVKM. The CDR3 runs 14 residues. The CDR3 region has the DNA TGTGCCAGCAGTGACGGGACAGGGAATTCACCCCTCCACTTT. Translated, it gives CASSDGTGNSPLHF.

This clonotype appeared once. This chain joins TRBV11-2 and TRBJ2-2; the D gene is possibly TRBD2 (5 bases). V was trimmed by 3 bases and J by 2 bases, leaving 10 bases between them. This CDR3 contains 15 residues. The germline gives CDR1 SGHAT, CDR2 FQNNGV. The CDR3 region is CASSFSRVNTGELFF. CDR3 sequence (DNA): TGTGCCAGCAGCTTTTCGCGGGTAAACACCGGGGAGCTGTTTTTT. The complete variable domain, with remaining parts taken from reference TRBV11-2 and TRBJ2-2, reads EAGVAQSPRYKIIEKRQSVAFWCNPISGHATLYWYQQILGQGPKLLIQFQNNGVVDDSQLPKDRFSAERLKGVDSTLKIQPAKLEDSAVYLCASSFSRVNTGELFFGEGSRLTVL.

The chain combines TRBV5-5 with TRBJ2-2, with 9 nucleotides matching TRBD2. Germline values: CDR1 SGHKS, CDR2 YYEKEE (reference sequence). This CDR3 is built from 17 residues. V was clipped by 4 bases and J by 0 bases; unmatched bases: 7. The CDR3 nucleotides are TGTGCCAGCAGCCGGGGGCTAGCGGGACCGAACACCGGGGAGCTGTTTTTT. This gives the protein CASSRGLAGPNTGELFF.

This clonotype was recorded at least ten times. The J gene is TRBJ2-7, the V gene TRBV20-1; D perhaps matches TRBD2 (6 bases). Germline CDR1 and CDR2: DFQATT and SNEGSKA (reference sequence). Trimming cost V 0 bases and J 5 bases, with 17 bases left between them. This CDR3 is built from 15 residues. The CDR3 reads CSARDYRGFDNEQYF. As DNA, the CDR3 is TGCAGTGCTAGAGATTATCGGGGGTTCGATAACGAGCAGTACTTC.

CDR3 sequence (DNA): TGTGCCAGCTCAGCTTTCGAGATCGATGAGCAGTTCTTC. Amino acid sequence: CASSAFEIDEQFF. V and J are TRBV11-3 and TRBJ2-1; D is unclear. The ends were cut back, 8 bases at V and 8 bases at J, with 16 bases in the middle. Germline values: CDR1 SGHNT, CDR2 YENEEA. This CDR3 comprises 13 residues.

This chain uses TRBV3-1 with TRBJ2-1; no firm D call. Germline CDR1 LGHDT, CDR2 YNNKEL (reference sequence). V lost 8 bases to trimming and J lost 4 bases, with 12 bases between them. The CDR3 is 13 amino acids. Written as DNA, the CDR3 is TGTGCCAGCGGACGGACCCTATACAATGAGCAGTTCTTC. This gives the protein CASGRTLYNEQFF.

This clonotype was observed many times. The chain uses TRBV28 and TRBJ2-5, with D perhaps TRBD2 (6 bases). The CDR3 consists of 17 residues. CDR1 is MDHEN and CDR2 is SYDVKM in the germline V gene. Deletions cut 3 bases from V and 1 base from J, with 18 bases between. CDR3 DNA sequence: TGTGCCAGCAGTTTCTTAGGATCAGGAGGGGCCCAAGAGACCCAGTACTTC. It codes for CASSFLGSGGAQETQYF.

This clonotype came up a few times. V and J are TRBV20-1 and TRBJ2-7, with 9 bases identical to TRBD2. In germline, CDR1 is DFQATT, CDR2 SNEGSKA (reference sequence). CDR3 size: 17 residues. Losses at the gene ends were 6 bases for V and 5 bases for J; bases not matched to a gene: 20. CDR3 amino acids: CSAVILSGLALRDEQYF. CDR3 in DNA: TGCAGTGCCGTTATCCTTTCAGGACTAGCGTTGCGGGACGAGCAGTACTTC.

This clonotype was observed many times. This rearrangement joins TRBV10-1 to TRBJ1-1; D is uncertain. The germline CDR1 and CDR2 sequences are WNHNN and SYGVQD (reference sequence). The CDR3 loop spans 14 amino acids. The ends were cut back, 6 bases at V and 3 bases at J, with 14 bases in the middle. CDR3 region: CASSESLPDTEAFF. The CDR3 DNA is TGCGCCAGCAGCGAAAGCCTGCCTGACACTGAAGCTTTCTTT.

In its sample, this clonotype was seen a few times. This rearrangement joins TRBV5-1 to TRBJ2-7; tentatively, D is TRBD1 or TRBD2 (6 bases each). V was clipped by 5 bases and J by 0 bases, with 24 bases between them. The CDR3 sequence is 18 residues long. Per germline, CDR1 SGHRS and CDR2 YFSETQ. CDR3 sequence reads: CASRRDWTAPLSSYEQYF. The DNA for the CDR3 is TGCGCCAGCAGGAGGGACTGGACAGCGCCTTTAAGCTCCTACGAGCAGTACTTC. The whole variable domain, remainder taken from reference TRBV5-1 and TRBJ2-7, is KAGVTQTPRYLIKTRGQQVTLSCSPISGHRSVSWYQQTPGQGLQFLFEYFSETQRNKGNFPGRFSGRQFSNSRSEMNVSTLELGDSALYLCASRRDWTAPLSSYEQYFGPGTRLTVT.

This clonotype was seen at least ten times. The chain carries TRBV28 and TRBJ2-2; weak D call: TRBD1 (6 bases). The germline V gene has CDR1 MDHEN and CDR2 SYDVKM. The CDR3 contains 17 residues. V lost 10 bases and J lost 1, with 22 bases in between. The CDR3 coding sequence is TGTGCCACGAACCTAGATTGGACAGCAAAGAACACCGGGGAGCTGTTTTTT. It yields the protein CATNLDWTAKNTGELFF. The full variable domain, completed using reference TRBV28 and TRBJ2-2, is DVKVTQSSRYLVKRTGEKVFLECVQDMDHENMFWYRQDPGLGLRLIYFSYDVKMKEKGDIPEGYSVSREKKERFSLILESASTNQTSMYLCATNLDWTAKNTGELFFGEGSRLTVL.

This clonotype was found a few times. This chain joins TRBV20-1 and TRBJ2-1; D perhaps matches TRBD1 (6 bases). The germline V gene has CDR1 DFQATT and CDR2 SNEGSKA (reference sequence). CDR3 size: 16 residues. Trimming stripped 7 bases from V and 0 bases from J, with 19 bases between. For the CDR3, the DNA is TGCAGTGTTACACCGGGACACACAAGCTCCTACAATGAGCAGTTCTTC. This translates into CSVTPGHTSSYNEQFF.

The chain employs TRBV7-9 and TRBJ2-3, with 13 bases aligning to TRBD2. CDR1 is SEHNR and CDR2 is FQNEAQ in the germline V gene (reference sequence). Trimming removed 5 bases from V and 4 bases from J; junction bases left unmatched: 6. This CDR3 has 16 residues. DNA of the CDR3: TGTGCCAGCAGCGCCCGACTAGCGGGAGGATCAGATACGCAGTATTTT. It specifies CASSARLAGGSDTQYF.

This clonotype was detected only a few times. V and J are TRBV5-1 and TRBJ1-1; a possible D gene is TRBD1 (5 bases). Germline values: CDR1 SGHRS, CDR2 YFSETQ. This CDR3 spans 14 amino acids. V was shortened by 5 bases and J by 0 bases, with 11 bases between the two germline ends. In DNA form, the CDR3 reads TGCGCCAGCAGACGGGAGGGACTGAACACTGAAGCTTTCTTT. Translating gives CASRREGLNTEAFF.

The rearrangement links TRBV2 to TRBJ2-5; 9 bases align to TRBD1. The CDR3 runs 12 residues. Germline V gene data show CDR1 as SNHLY and CDR2 as FYNNEI. V trimming: 6 bases; J trimming: 10 bases; junction bases outside the gene matches: 6. The CDR3 bases are TGTGCCAGCAGCGGACAGGGGAGTCTCCAGTACTTC. It encodes CASSGQGSLQYF.

The V gene is TRBV28, the J gene TRBJ1-6, with 7 bases identical to TRBD1. With V trimmed by 5 bases and J by 8 bases, 6 bases remained unmatched. The CDR3 runs 14 residues. Per the germline V gene, CDR1 is MDHEN and CDR2 is SYDVKM. The chain's CDR3 is CASSLGGVDSPLHF. CDR3 coding DNA: TGTGCCAGCAGTCTAGGGGGCGTCGATTCACCCCTCCACTTT.

The chain has TRBV11-2 and TRBJ2-3, with D unresolved. Germline V CDR1 and CDR2: SGHAT, FQNNGV. Deletions cut 1 base from V and 2 bases from J, with 4 bases between. The CDR3 extends over 13 amino acids. CDR3 nucleotide sequence: TGTGCCAGCAGCTTAGTCGTCACAGATACGCAGTATTTT. Amino acid sequence: CASSLVVTDTQYF. Combining the CDR3 with reference TRBV11-2 and TRBJ2-3 gives the whole variable domain EAGVAQSPRYKIIEKRQSVAFWCNPISGHATLYWYQQILGQGPKLLIQFQNNGVVDDSQLPKDRFSAERLKGVDSTLKIQPAKLEDSAVYLCASSLVVTDTQYFGPGTRLTVL.

This rearrangement joins TRBV6-1 to TRBJ2-1, with 7 bases lining up with TRBD2. The germline V gene encodes CDR1 MNHNS and CDR2 SASEGT. V dropped 10 bases and J dropped 2; count of bases not matched to a gene: 8. This CDR3 comprises 14 residues. CDR3 loop: CATGGLAAYNEQFF. Here the CDR3 DNA reads TGTGCCACCGGAGGCCTAGCGGCCTACAATGAGCAGTTCTTC.

This clonotype was found once. It may be a read error: a sequence one base away is much more abundant. The chain links TRBV7-2 to TRBJ1-4; D remains ambiguous. The CDR3 has 13 amino acids. CDR1 is SGHTA and CDR2 is FQGNSA in the germline V gene. As DNA, the CDR3 is TGTGTCAGCAGCACCCAGACAAATGAAAAACTGTTTTTT. It codes for CVSSTQTNEKLFF.

The V and J genes are TRBV11-1 and TRBJ2-3, with 9 positions matching TRBD2. This CDR3 contains 16 residues. Germline values: CDR1 SGHAT, CDR2 FQDESV (reference sequence). The V and J ends lost 1 base and 0 bases, in that order; junction bases with no gene match: 2. The CDR3 DNA is TGTGCCAGCAGCTTAGGACTAGCGGATAGCACAGATACGCAGTATTTT. Translated, it gives CASSLGLADSTDTQYF.